The entry below describes one T cell receptor (beta chain). This entry comes from a study of blood T cell repertoires in COVID-19. Study background: The analysed material was cDNA or gDNA that came from T cells, B-cell-depleted T cells, or PBMCs.

Source study methods: Cell counts per sample came from amplifying reference gene primers. Here immunoSEQ multiplex PCR was the method, and the copy in TCRdb shows in-frame clones only, minus some. That table supplies the V and J calls and clone size; D and trimming were determined from the DNA. The table lists more than 10,000 clones, over 75% of them singletons. Germline-derived CDR1 and CDR2 are SGHNT and YYREEE (reference sequence). The CDR3 covers 14 residues. V lost 5 bases, J lost 7 bases, and 19 bases lay in between. V gene TRBV5-4 combines with J gene TRBJ2-7; D possibly corresponds to TRBD2 (6 bases). The sequence derives from a human donor in a cohort sampled during active COVID-19. The sample consisted of peripheral blood. Here the CDR3 DNA reads TGTGCCAGCAGACAACACGTTGGGGCGGGGGAGCAGTACTTC. Its protein product is CASRQHVGAGEQYF.